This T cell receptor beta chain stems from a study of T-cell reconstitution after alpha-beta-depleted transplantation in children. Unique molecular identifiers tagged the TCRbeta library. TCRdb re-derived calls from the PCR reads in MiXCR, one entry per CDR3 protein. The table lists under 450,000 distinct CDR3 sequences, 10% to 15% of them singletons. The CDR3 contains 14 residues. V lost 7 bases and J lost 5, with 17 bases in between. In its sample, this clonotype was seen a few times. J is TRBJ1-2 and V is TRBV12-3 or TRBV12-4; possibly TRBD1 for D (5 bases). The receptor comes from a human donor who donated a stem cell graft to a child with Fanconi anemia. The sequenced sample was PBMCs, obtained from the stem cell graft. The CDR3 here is CASTRRLEGYGYTF. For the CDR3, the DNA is TGTGCCAGCACGAGACGCCTCGAGGGGTATGGCTACACCTTC.